Listed below are T cell receptor beta chains from one sample, sequenced in a study of blood T cell repertoires in COVID-19. Method: immunoSEQ multiplex PCR; TCRdb's copy keeps in-frame clones and lacks some. The repertoire holds over 150,000 clones, with 87% as singletons. Sequences were obtained from PBMCs or T cells enriched from blood (not recorded which). These receptors all stem from a woman between 45 and 65 years old who had recovered from COVID-19. Each CDR3 is given with its conserved first and last residue. The D gene is left open where the match is weak. Clone sizes are given selectively: once, few, many, or a class where the clone is expanded.

d_gene,j_gene,v_gene,abundance,CDR3aa,CDR3nt
TRBD2,TRBJ2-1,TRBV27,.,CASTLLGLAGAEQFF,TGTGCCAGCACCCTCTTAGGACTAGCGGGCGCTGAGCAGTTCTTC
.,TRBJ2-1,TRBV7-2,once,CASRPPDARYNEQFF,TGTGCCAGCAGACCGCCCGATGCGAGGTACAATGAGCAGTTCTTC
.,TRBJ1-2,TRBV2,.,CASSEAQGYGYTF,TGTGCCAGCAGTGAAGCTCAGGGGTATGGCTACACCTTC
.,TRBJ1-1,TRBV13,.,CASSFRAGTEAFF,TGTGCCAGCAGCTTTCGGGCGGGAACTGAAGCTTTCTTT
.,TRBJ1-2,TRBV2,.,CASSEIGQGLYTF,TGTGCCAGCAGTGAAATAGGGCAGGGACTCTACACCTTC
TRBD1,TRBJ1-1,TRBV7-9,.,CASSSGTGLYTEAFF,TGTGCCAGCAGCTCCGGGACAGGGTTGTATACTGAAGCTTTCTTT
TRBD2,TRBJ2-1,TRBV2,once,CASSEHGRAHSYNEQFF,TGTGCCAGCAGTGAACACGGGAGGGCCCATTCCTACAATGAGCAGTTCTTC
TRBD1,TRBJ2-5,TRBV18,.,CASSPTLTGDGTQYF,TGTGCCAGCTCACCAACGCTTACAGGGGATGGGACCCAGTACTTC
TRBD2,TRBJ2-3,TRBV5-1,.,CASSLGGAGIADTQYF,TGCGCCAGCAGCCTGGGAGGGGCGGGAATCGCAGATACGCAGTATTTT
.,TRBJ1-1,TRBV11-2,.,CASSLTYVNTEAFF,TGTGCCAGCAGCCTGACTTATGTGAACACTGAAGCTTTCTTT
.,TRBJ2-7,TRBV19,.,CASSTSAGRVYEQYF,TGTGCCAGTAGTACCTCCGCGGGGAGAGTCTACGAGCAGTACTTC
.,TRBJ1-2,TRBV28,.,CASRQLNYGYTF,TGTGCCAGTAGACAGTTGAACTATGGCTACACCTTC
.,TRBJ1-1,TRBV19,few,CASSIYISGGTEAFF,TGTGCCAGTAGTATCTATATTTCGGGTGGGACTGAAGCTTTCTTT
TRBD2,TRBJ2-5,TRBV5-1,.,CASSPPVAGGQETQYF,TGCGCCAGCAGCCCCCCCGTCGCGGGAGGGCAAGAGACCCAGTACTTC
TRBD1,TRBJ1-4,TRBV9,.,CASSPGTGKEKLFF,TGTGCCAGCAGCCCCGGGACAGGGAAGGAAAAACTGTTTTTT
.,TRBJ1-2,TRBV7-9,once,CASSLMTVSNYGYTF,TGTGCCAGCAGCTTGATGACAGTCTCTAACTATGGCTACACCTTC
TRBD2,TRBJ2-3,TRBV6-4,once,CASSDSGGRGIDTQYF,TGTGCCAGCAGTGACTCAGGCGGGAGGGGCATAGATACGCAGTATTTT
TRBD2,TRBJ2-7,TRBV4-1,once,CASSPRLAGGLEQYF,TGCGCCAGCAGCCCCCGACTAGCGGGAGGGCTCGAGCAGTACTTC
TRBD1,TRBJ1-6,TRBV27,.,CASSPRQGHNSPLHF,TGTGCCAGCAGTCCTAGACAGGGCCATAATTCACCCCTCCACTTT
.,TRBJ2-5,TRBV19,.,CASSPREGLKETQYF,TGTGCCAGCAGCCCCAGGGAAGGGTTGAAAGAGACCCAGTACTTC
TRBD1,TRBJ2-5,TRBV18,.,CASSPAGGETQYF,TGTGCCAGCTCACCAGCAGGGGGAGAGACCCAGTACTTC
.,TRBJ2-3,TRBV11-2,few,CASSSGLDDTQYF,TGTGCCAGCAGCTCGGGATTAGACGATACGCAGTATTTT
.,TRBJ1-2,TRBV2,.,CASSEESTSGYTF,TGTGCCAGCAGTGAAGAAAGCACTAGCGGCTACACCTTC
.,TRBJ1-2,TRBV19,.,CASRPSSHSAYGYTF,TGTGCCAGTAGACCGAGTTCCCATTCCGCCTATGGCTACACCTTC
TRBD1,TRBJ1-6,TRBV7-6,.,CASSLADRSNSPLHF,TGTGCCAGCAGCTTAGCGGACAGGAGCAATTCACCCCTCCACTTT
TRBD1,TRBJ2-2,TRBV29-1,.,CSAVTGTNTGELFF,TGCAGCGCCGTGACAGGGACGAACACCGGGGAGCTGTTTTTT
.,TRBJ2-5,TRBV4-1,once,CASSRRTVGETQYF,TGCGCCAGCAGCCGACGGACTGTCGGGGAGACCCAGTACTTC
.,TRBJ1-1,TRBV18,.,CASSLGRDYNTEAFF,TGTGCCAGCTCACTTGGCAGGGATTACAACACTGAAGCTTTCTTT
.,TRBJ1-2,TRBV3-1/TRBV3-2,.,CASSHLGLKAPPQGYTF,TGTGCCAGCAGCCATTTGGGCTTGAAGGCCCCCCCCCAGGGCTACACCTTC
TRBD1,TRBJ2-7,TRBV24-1,.,CATSDPGQGAYEQYF,TGTGCCACCAGTGACCCCGGACAGGGGGCCTACGAGCAGTACTTC
TRBD2,TRBJ2-7,TRBV3-1/TRBV3-2,once,CASSQEGAGGFYEQYF,TGTGCCAGCAGCCAAGAAGGAGCGGGAGGTTTCTACGAGCAGTACTTC
.,TRBJ1-6,TRBV6-1,.,CASSDNINSYNSPLHF,TGTGCCAGCAGTGATAACATAAACTCCTATAATTCACCCCTCCACTTT
TRBD2,TRBJ2-1,TRBV11-2,.,CASSSQGGSYYNEQFF,TGTGCCAGCAGCTCTCAGGGCGGGAGTTACTACAATGAGCAGTTCTTC
.,TRBJ1-5,TRBV18,.,CASSPGAYNQPQHF,TGTGCCAGCTCACCAGGGGCCTACAATCAGCCCCAGCATTTT
TRBD1,TRBJ1-5,TRBV6-2/TRBV6-3,.,CASSWTGGGQPQHF,TGTGCCAGCAGTTGGACAGGGGGAGGTCAGCCCCAGCATTTT
TRBD1,TRBJ1-3,TRBV4-3,.,CASSQDQGAYGNTIYF,TGCGCCAGCAGCCAGGACCAGGGGGCTTATGGAAACACCATATATTTT
.,TRBJ1-1,TRBV29-1,.,CSVEDQDGGPEAFF,TGCAGCGTTGAAGACCAGGACGGAGGACCGGAAGCTTTCTTT
TRBD2,TRBJ2-2,TRBV2,.,CASEGTSGSGTGELFF,TGTGCCTCCGAGGGGACTAGCGGGAGTGGAACCGGGGAGCTGTTTTTT
TRBD1,TRBJ2-7,TRBV29-1,.,CSAGTDYEQYF,TGCAGCGCTGGGACAGACTACGAGCAGTACTTC
.,TRBJ2-1,TRBV30,.,CAWHRGVPNQQFF,TGTGCCTGGCATAGGGGTGTCCCAAACCAGCAGTTCTTC
.,TRBJ2-7,TRBV7-2,.,CASSRRPGGRYEQYF,TGTGCCAGCAGCCGGAGGCCGGGCGGGCGCTACGAGCAGTACTTC
TRBD1,TRBJ1-2,TRBV18,.,CASSPGTGGKGYTF,TGTGCCAGCTCACCCGGGACAGGGGGCAAAGGCTACACCTTC
TRBD2,TRBJ2-7,TRBV19,.,CASSKGLAGERYEQYF,TGTGCCAGTAGTAAAGGACTAGCGGGAGAAAGGTACGAGCAGTACTTC
TRBD1,TRBJ1-4,TRBV9,.,CASSVWDRTNEKLFF,TGTGCCAGCAGCGTTTGGGACAGAACAAATGAAAAACTGTTTTTT
TRBD2,TRBJ2-7,TRBV24-1,few,CATSALAGDEQYF,TGTGCCACCAGTGCACTAGCGGGAGACGAGCAGTACTTC
TRBD2,TRBJ2-1,TRBV10-3,.,CAMGRTSGGEQFF,TGTGCCATGGGCCGGACTAGCGGAGGTGAGCAGTTCTTC
.,TRBJ1-1,TRBV19,.,CASNFAVNTEAFF,TGTGCCAGTAACTTTGCGGTCAACACTGAAGCTTTCTTT
.,TRBJ2-3,TRBV7-9,.,CASSPPQITDTQYF,TGTGCCAGCAGCCCGCCCCAGATCACAGATACGCAGTATTTT
TRBD1,TRBJ2-1,TRBV7-2,.,CASSSAGTGIHEQFF,TGTGCCAGCAGCTCAGCCGGGACAGGGATCCATGAGCAGTTCTTC
TRBD1,TRBJ2-5,TRBV11-3,.,CASSFGRGETQYF,TGTGCCAGCAGCTTCGGCAGGGGGGAGACCCAGTACTTC
TRBD1,TRBJ2-1,TRBV24-1,.,CATSDGDRTYNEQFF,TGTGCCACCAGTGATGGGGACAGAACTTACAATGAGCAGTTCTTC
TRBD2,TRBJ2-4,TRBV3-1/TRBV3-2,.,CASRNSGSNIQYF,TGTGCCAGCAGAAATAGCGGGAGCAACATTCAGTACTTC
TRBD2,TRBJ2-1,TRBV18,.,CASSPQGLADINEQFF,TGTGCCAGCTCACCTCAGGGACTAGCGGACATCAATGAGCAGTTCTTC
.,TRBJ2-3,TRBV7-8,.,CASSAYSSTDTQYF,TGTGCCAGCAGCGCTTACTCTAGCACAGATACGCAGTATTTT
.,TRBJ1-4,TRBV5-6,.,CASSLGVRGGEKLFF,TGTGCCAGCAGCTTGGGAGTAAGGGGCGGAGAAAAACTGTTTTTT
TRBD2,TRBJ2-3,TRBV9,.,CASAGTRGDTQYF,TGTGCCAGCGCCGGGACTAGAGGGGATACGCAGTATTTT
TRBD1,TRBJ1-1,TRBV5-4,.,CASIGTGRTEAFF,TGTGCCAGCATCGGGACAGGAAGAACTGAAGCTTTCTTT
TRBD1,TRBJ1-3,TRBV30,.,CAWSVAGQGPGNTIYF,TGTGCCTGGAGTGTAGCGGGACAGGGGCCTGGAAACACCATATATTTT
.,TRBJ2-2,TRBV11-2,.,CASSSDRNTGELFF,TGTGCCAGCAGCTCTGACAGGAACACCGGGGAGCTGTTTTTT